The rows below give T cell receptor beta chains drawn from one sample of a study of blood T cell repertoires in COVID-19. The table came from immunoSEQ multiplex PCR; TCRdb's copy has only in-frame clones and leaves some out. The sample lists under 200,000 clones; around 87% were seen once. The sample was peripheral blood. Every receptor here comes from a young man with active or convalescent COVID-19. CDR3s include the opening cysteine and the closing phenylalanine or tryptophan. The D gene is left open where the match is weak. Rows give clone size only sometimes, using once, few, many, or a class for an expanded clone.

j_call clone_size d_call v_call cdr3_nt cdr3_aa
TRBJ2-3 NA TRBD1 TRBV11-2 TGTGCCAGCAGCTCGGTCCTCAGGGGGCGCACAGATACGCAGTATTTT CASSSVLRGRTDTQYF
TRBJ2-7 NA TRBD2 TRBV6-5 TGTGCCCTCGGGGGTTGGCGGGAGGCGACCTACGAGCAGTACTTC CALGGWREATYEQYF
TRBJ2-3 NA NA TRBV24-1 TGTGCCACCAGTGATTTGCGGGAGATCCACACAGATACGCAGTATTTT CATSDLREIHTDTQYF
TRBJ1-1 few NA TRBV5-6 TGTGCCAGCAGCTTCCCCGGGACAAAGAACACTGAAGCTTTCTTT CASSFPGTKNTEAFF
TRBJ1-2 few NA TRBV2 TGTGCCAGCAGTGGGGACACCCGCTCCTATGGCTACACCTTC CASSGDTRSYGYTF
TRBJ1-1 once NA TRBV5-1 TGCGCCAGCGGTACAGGAGTGAACACTGAAGCTTTCTTT CASGTGVNTEAFF
TRBJ2-3 NA NA TRBV10-1 TGCGCCAGCAGTAGAACTATTTCTGCAGATACGCAGTATTTT CASSRTISADTQYF
TRBJ1-6 NA TRBD1 TRBV4-2 TGTGCCAGCAGCCTAACAGGGGATAATTCACCCCTCCACTTT CASSLTGDNSPLHF
TRBJ1-5 NA TRBD1 TRBV2 TGTGCCAGTGCGGGGACAGGGCTAGGGGCAAACCAGCCCCAGCATTTT CASAGTGLGANQPQHF
TRBJ1-4 NA TRBD1 TRBV4-3 TGCGCCAGCAGCCAAGCGGGACAGGGGGCTGGGAATGAAAAACTGTTTTTT CASSQAGQGAGNEKLFF
TRBJ2-1 NA NA TRBV10-1 TGCGCCAGCGGGGGGAACTCCTACAATGAGCAGTTCTTC CASGGNSYNEQFF
TRBJ2-1 NA TRBD2 TRBV7-2 TGTGCCAGCAGCTCGACTAGCAGTTTTTACAATGAGCAGTTCTTC CASSSTSSFYNEQFF
TRBJ1-2 NA NA TRBV5-1 TGCGCCAGCAGCTTGGCGGAAGGGGGATCGGGCTACACCTTC CASSLAEGGSGYTF
TRBJ1-4 few TRBD1 TRBV19 TGTGCCAGTAGGGGACAGGCTAATGAAAAACTGTTTTTT CASRGQANEKLFF
TRBJ2-7 few NA TRBV2 TGTGCCAGCAGTGAACCTAGCTCCTACGAGCAGTACTTC CASSEPSSYEQYF
TRBJ1-6 NA TRBD1 TRBV15 TGTGCCACCAGGGACAGGGCATCTTCACCCCTCCACTTT CATRDRASSPLHF
TRBJ2-5 NA NA TRBV6-5 TGTGCCAGCAGTTACGGGTTGGGAGACCAAGAGACCCAGTACTTC CASSYGLGDQETQYF
TRBJ1-2 NA NA TRBV14 TGTGCCAGCAGCCCCATTTCAGGTTTTCGCTATGGCTACACCTTC CASSPISGFRYGYTF
TRBJ2-3 once TRBD2 TRBV9 TGTGCCAGCAGTGCCCGGGTAGCGGGAGGCACAGATACGCAGTATTTT CASSARVAGGTDTQYF
TRBJ2-5 NA TRBD2 TRBV27 TGTGCCAGCATGCCCGGGGGGGCCCAAGAGACCCAGTACTTC CASMPGGAQETQYF
TRBJ1-2 NA TRBD1 TRBV3-1/TRBV3-2 TGTGCCAGCAGATCCGGGACAGGGGCCTATGGCTACACCTTC CASRSGTGAYGYTF
TRBJ2-1 once TRBD2 TRBV12-5 TGTGCTAGTGGTTTGGGACCTAGCGGGAGTCTCCCCTACAATGAGCAGTTCTTC CASGLGPSGSLPYNEQFF
TRBJ1-1 NA NA TRBV19 TGTGCCAGTAGTATAGAAGCGAGGACTGAAGCTTTCTTT CASSIEARTEAFF
TRBJ1-1 NA NA TRBV2 TGTGCCAGCTCCTGGAACACTGAAGCTTTCTTT CASSWNTEAFF
TRBJ1-2 NA TRBD1 TRBV7-2 TGTGCCAGCACTTCCTCAGGGGGGTTATGGTATGGCTACACCTTC CASTSSGGLWYGYTF
TRBJ2-1 once NA TRBV18 TGTGCCAGCTCGCTCTTCAGCAATGAGCAGTTCTTC CASSLFSNEQFF
TRBJ2-7 once TRBD2 TRBV3-1/TRBV3-2 TGTGCCAGCAGCCAAGAACAAAAAGCGGGAGGGTCCTCCTACGAGCAGTACTTC CASSQEQKAGGSSYEQYF
TRBJ2-1 once NA TRBV7-3 TGTGCCAGCAGCCTAGCGTGGGGTTCCTACAATGAGCAGTTCTTC CASSLAWGSYNEQFF
TRBJ2-5 NA TRBD2 TRBV5-4 TGTGCCAGCAGTCAGACTAGCGGGCAAGAGACCCAGTACTTC CASSQTSGQETQYF
TRBJ2-2 NA NA TRBV2 TGTGCCACAAACCAACAGGGTTCGGGCACCGGGGAGCTGTTTTTT CATNQQGSGTGELFF
TRBJ1-2 NA NA TRBV28 TGTGCCAGCGTTATTTCGGGGTCTAACTATGGCTACACCTTC CASVISGSNYGYTF
TRBJ1-1 NA NA TRBV19 TGTGCCAGTACCAGAGACTGGGGGGGGAGCACTGAAGCTTTCTTT CASTRDWGGSTEAFF